This paragraph covers one TCR beta chain sequence. Data came from immunoSEQ multiplex PCR; TCRdb stores just in-frame clones and leaves some out. Seen here are about 1,500,000 clones, roughly 95% observed once, and the top ten hold approximately 1%. Each donor was a Caucasian adult residing in Nashville, Tennessee. Negatively enriched CD4+ T cells were divided by CD45RA into naive and memory. Trimming removed 3 bases from V and 5 bases from J, with 4 bases in between. The germline V gene encodes CDR1 SQVTM and CDR2 ANQGSEA. CDR3 length equals 11 residues. The sample belongs to a study of shared clonotypes between healthy human individuals. Whole-study context: Researchers assigned three CD4 naive, three CD4 memory, two CD8 naive and one CD8 memory plate to each donor.

The chain couples TRBV29-1 to TRBJ1-4; D is unclear. The sequencing sample was made of naive CD4+ T cells sorted from blood. Subset described: CD45RA+ positively selected. The TCR was taken from a man under 40 in good health. Written as DNA, the CDR3 is TGCAGCGTTGAGTTGAATGAAAAACTGTTTTTT. This gives the protein CSVELNEKLFF.